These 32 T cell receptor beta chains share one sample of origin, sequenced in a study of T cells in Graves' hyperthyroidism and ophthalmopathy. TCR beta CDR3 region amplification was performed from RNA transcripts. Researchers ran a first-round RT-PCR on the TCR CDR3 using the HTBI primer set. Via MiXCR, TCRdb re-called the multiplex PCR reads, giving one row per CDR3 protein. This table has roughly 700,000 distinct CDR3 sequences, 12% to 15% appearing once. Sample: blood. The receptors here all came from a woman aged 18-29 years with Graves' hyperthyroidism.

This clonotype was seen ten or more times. The CDR3 bases are TGTGCCAGCGATAACGGAGTCTATGGCTACACCTTC. It is translated as CASDNGVYGYTF. The chain carries TRBV7-9 and TRBJ1-2; D gene uncertain. Germline assignment: CDR1 SEHNR and CDR2 FQNEAQ (reference sequence). With 8 bases removed from V and 4 bases from J, the gap between germline ends came to 11 bases. CDR3 size: 12 residues.

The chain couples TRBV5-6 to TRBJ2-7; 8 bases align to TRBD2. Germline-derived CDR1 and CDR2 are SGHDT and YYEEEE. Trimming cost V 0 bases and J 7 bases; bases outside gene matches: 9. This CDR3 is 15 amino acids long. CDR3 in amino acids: CASSLGFGGAGEQYF. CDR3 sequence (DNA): TGTGCCAGCAGCTTGGGATTCGGGGGGGCGGGGGAGCAGTACTTC. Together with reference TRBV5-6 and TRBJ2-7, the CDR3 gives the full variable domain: DAGVTQSPTHLIKTRGQQVTLRCSPKSGHDTVSWYQQALGQGPQFIFQYYEEEERQRGNFPDRFSGHQFPNYSSELNVNALLLGDSALYLCASSLGFGGAGEQYFGPGTRLTVT.

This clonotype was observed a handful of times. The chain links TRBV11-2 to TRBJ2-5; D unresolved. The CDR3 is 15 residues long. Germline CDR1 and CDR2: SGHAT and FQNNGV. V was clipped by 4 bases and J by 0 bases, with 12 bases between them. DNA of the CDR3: TGTGCCAGCAGCTCCCAGACGGACGACCAAGAGACCCAGTACTTC. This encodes CASSSQTDDQETQYF.

For the CDR3, the DNA is TGCGCCAGCAGCCCGGACCATCCTGGTACAGATACGCAGTATTTT. Its translation: CASSPDHPGTDTQYF. The rearrangement uses TRBV4-3 and TRBJ2-3; D not resolved. Trimming cost V 4 bases and J 3 bases, with 14 bases left between them. This CDR3 is 15 amino acids long. Germline values: CDR1 LGHNA, CDR2 YSLEER.

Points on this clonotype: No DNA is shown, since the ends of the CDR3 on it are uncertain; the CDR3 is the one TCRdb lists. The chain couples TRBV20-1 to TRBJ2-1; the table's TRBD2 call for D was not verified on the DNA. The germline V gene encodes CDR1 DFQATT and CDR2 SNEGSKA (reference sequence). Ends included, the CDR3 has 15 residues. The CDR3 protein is CSARDLVGAGTSWFF.

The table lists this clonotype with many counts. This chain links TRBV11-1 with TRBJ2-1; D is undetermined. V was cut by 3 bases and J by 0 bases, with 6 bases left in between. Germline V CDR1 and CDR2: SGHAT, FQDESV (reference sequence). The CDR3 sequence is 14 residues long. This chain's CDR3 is CASSFSHSYNEQFF. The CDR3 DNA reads TGTGCCAGCAGCTTCAGCCACTCCTACAATGAGCAGTTCTTC.

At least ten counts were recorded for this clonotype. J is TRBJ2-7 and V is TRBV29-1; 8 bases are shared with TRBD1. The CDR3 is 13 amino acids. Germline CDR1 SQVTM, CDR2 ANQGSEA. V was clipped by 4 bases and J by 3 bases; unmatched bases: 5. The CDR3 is CSVVTGEDYEQYF. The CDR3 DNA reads TGCAGCGTTGTGACAGGGGAAGACTACGAGCAGTACTTC.

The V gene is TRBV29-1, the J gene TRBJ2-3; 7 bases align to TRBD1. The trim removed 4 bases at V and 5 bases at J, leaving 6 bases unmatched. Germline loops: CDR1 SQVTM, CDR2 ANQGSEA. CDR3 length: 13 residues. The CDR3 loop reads CSVANRGQDTQYF. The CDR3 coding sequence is TGCAGCGTTGCAAACAGGGGCCAAGATACGCAGTATTTT.

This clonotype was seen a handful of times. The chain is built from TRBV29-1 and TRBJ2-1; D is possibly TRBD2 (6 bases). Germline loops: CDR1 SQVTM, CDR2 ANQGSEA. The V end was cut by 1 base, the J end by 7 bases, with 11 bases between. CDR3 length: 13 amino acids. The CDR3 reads CSVEGDGGNEQFF. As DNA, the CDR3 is TGCAGCGTTGAAGGGGATGGGGGGAATGAGCAGTTCTTC.

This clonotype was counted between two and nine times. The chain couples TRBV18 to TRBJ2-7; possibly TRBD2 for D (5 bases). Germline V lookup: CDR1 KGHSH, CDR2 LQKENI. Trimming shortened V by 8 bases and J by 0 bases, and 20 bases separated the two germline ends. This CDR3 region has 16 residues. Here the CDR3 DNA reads TGTGCCAGCGCATCCCGGCGAGCGGCTCCCTCCTACGAGCAGTACTTC. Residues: CASASRRAAPSYEQYF.

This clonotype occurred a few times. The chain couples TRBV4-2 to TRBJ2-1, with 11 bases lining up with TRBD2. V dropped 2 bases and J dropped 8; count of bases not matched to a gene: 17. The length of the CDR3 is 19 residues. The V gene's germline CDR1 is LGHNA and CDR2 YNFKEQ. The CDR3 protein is CASSQKLAGVMDRRDEQFF. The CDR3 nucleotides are TGTGCCAGCAGCCAAAAACTAGCGGGAGTCATGGACCGAAGGGATGAGCAGTTCTTC.

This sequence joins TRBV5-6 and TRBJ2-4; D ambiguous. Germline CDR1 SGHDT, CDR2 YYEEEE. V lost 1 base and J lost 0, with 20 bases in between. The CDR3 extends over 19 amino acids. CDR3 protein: CASSLFPWPVDVAKNIQYF. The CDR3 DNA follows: TGTGCCAGCAGCTTGTTCCCCTGGCCCGTCGATGTAGCCAAAAACATTCAGTACTTC. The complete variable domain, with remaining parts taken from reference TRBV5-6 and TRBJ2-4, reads DAGVTQSPTHLIKTRGQQVTLRCSPKSGHDTVSWYQQALGQGPQFIFQYYEEEERQRGNFPDRFSGHQFPNYSSELNVNALLLGDSALYLCASSLFPWPVDVAKNIQYFGAGTRLSVL.

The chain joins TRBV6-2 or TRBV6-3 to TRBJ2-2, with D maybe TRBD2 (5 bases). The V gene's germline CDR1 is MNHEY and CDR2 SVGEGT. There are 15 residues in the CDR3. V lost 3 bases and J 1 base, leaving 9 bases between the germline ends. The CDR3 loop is CASSYLLVNTGELFF. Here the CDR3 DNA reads TGTGCCAGCAGTTATTTACTAGTGAACACCGGGGAGCTGTTTTTT.

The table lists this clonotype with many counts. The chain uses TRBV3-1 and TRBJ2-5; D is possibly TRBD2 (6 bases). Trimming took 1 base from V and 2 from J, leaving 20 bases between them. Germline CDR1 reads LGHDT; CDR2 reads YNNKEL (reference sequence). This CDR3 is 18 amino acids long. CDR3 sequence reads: CASSQVDQRDFTQETQYF. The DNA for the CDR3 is TGTGCCAGCAGCCAAGTGGACCAACGGGACTTCACTCAAGAGACCCAGTACTTC.

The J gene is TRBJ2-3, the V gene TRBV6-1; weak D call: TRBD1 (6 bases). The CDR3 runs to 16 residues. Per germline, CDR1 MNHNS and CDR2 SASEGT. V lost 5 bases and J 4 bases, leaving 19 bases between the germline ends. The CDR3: CASSPTGAMGADTQYF. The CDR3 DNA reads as TGTGCCAGCAGTCCGACAGGAGCGATGGGCGCAGATACGCAGTATTTT.

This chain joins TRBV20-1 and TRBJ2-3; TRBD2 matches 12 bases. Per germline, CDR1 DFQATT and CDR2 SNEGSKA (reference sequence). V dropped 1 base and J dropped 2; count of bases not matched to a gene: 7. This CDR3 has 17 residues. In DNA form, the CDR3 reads TGCAGTGCTAGAGCTAGCGGGAGGGCCGGTAACACAGATACGCAGTATTTT. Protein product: CSARASGRAGNTDTQYF.

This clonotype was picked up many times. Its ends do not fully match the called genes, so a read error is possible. CDR3 in amino acids: CASSQEGGPSF. DNA for the CDR3: TGTGCCAGCAGCCAAGAGGGCGGTCCATCCTTC. The genes are TRBV3-1 and TRBJ1-2; D remains unclear. There are 11 residues in the CDR3. The germline gives CDR1 LGHDT, CDR2 YNNKEL (reference sequence).

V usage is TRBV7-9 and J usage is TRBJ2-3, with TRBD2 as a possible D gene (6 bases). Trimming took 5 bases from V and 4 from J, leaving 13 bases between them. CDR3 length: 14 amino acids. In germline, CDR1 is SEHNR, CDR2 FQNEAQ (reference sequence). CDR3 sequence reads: CASSPAGYSDTQYF. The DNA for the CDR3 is TGTGCCAGCAGCCCCGCGGGATACTCAGATACGCAGTATTTT.

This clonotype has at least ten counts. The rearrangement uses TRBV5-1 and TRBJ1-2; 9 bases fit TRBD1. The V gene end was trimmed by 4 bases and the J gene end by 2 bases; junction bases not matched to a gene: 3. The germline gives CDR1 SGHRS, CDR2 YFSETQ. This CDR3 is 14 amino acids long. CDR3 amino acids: CASSTGTGNYGYTF. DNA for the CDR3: TGCGCCAGCAGCACCGGGACAGGGAACTATGGCTACACCTTC.

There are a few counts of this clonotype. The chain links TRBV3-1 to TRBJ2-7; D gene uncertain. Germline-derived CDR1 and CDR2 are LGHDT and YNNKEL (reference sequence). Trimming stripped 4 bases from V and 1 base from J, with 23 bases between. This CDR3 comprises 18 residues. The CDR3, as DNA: TGTGCCAGCAGCCTCCTTCCGCTCGAAGTAACTGAATCCTACGAGCAGTACTTC. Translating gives CASSLLPLEVTESYEQYF.

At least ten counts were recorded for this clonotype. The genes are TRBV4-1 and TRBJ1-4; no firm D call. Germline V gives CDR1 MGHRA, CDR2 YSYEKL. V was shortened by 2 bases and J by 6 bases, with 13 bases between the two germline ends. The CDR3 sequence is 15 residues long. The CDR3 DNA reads TGCGCCAGCAGCCAAAAGAACGGGAGAGATGAAAAACTGTTTTTT. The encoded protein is CASSQKNGRDEKLFF.

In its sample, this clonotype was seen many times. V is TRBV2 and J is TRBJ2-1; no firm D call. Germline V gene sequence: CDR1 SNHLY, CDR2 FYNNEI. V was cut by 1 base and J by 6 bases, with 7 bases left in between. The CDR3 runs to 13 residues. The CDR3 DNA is TGTGCCAGCAGTGAAGGGCGCGGCAATGAGCAGTTCTTC. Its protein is CASSEGRGNEQFF.

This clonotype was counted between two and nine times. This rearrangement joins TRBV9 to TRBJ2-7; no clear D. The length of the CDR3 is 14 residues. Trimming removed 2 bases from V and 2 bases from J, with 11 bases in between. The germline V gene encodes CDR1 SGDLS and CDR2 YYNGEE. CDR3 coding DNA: TGTGCCAGCAGCGTTGGCAGTGCGGCCTACGAGCAGTACTTC. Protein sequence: CASSVGSAAYEQYF. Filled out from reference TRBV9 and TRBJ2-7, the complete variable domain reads DSGVTQTPKHLITATGQRVTLRCSPRSGDLSVYWYQQSLDQGLQFLIQYYNGEERAKGNILERFSAQQFPDLHSELNLSSLELGDSALYFCASSVGSAAYEQYFGPGTRLTVT.

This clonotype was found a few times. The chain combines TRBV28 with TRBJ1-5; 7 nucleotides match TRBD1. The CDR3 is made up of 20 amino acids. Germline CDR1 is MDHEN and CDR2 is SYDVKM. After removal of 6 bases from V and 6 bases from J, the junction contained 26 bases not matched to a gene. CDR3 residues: CASSSPAGQIGTGAGQPQHF. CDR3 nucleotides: TGTGCCAGCAGCTCCCCCGCGGGACAGATTGGGACTGGGGCTGGTCAGCCCCAGCATTTT.

Here the CDR3 reads CASSQGGKLPYEQYF. The CDR3 DNA reads TGTGCCAGCAGCCAAGGCGGGAAACTACCCTACGAGCAGTACTTC. V and J are TRBV5-8 and TRBJ2-7; weak D call: TRBD2 (6 bases). There are 15 residues in the CDR3. Deletions cut 4 bases from V and 2 bases from J, with 16 bases between. Germline V gives CDR1 SGHTS, CDR2 YDEGEE.

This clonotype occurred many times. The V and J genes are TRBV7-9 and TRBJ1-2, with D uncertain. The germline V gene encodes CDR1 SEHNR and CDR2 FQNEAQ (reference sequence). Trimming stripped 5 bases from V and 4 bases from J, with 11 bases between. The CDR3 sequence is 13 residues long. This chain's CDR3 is CASSPERPYGYTF. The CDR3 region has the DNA TGTGCCAGCAGCCCCGAGAGGCCCTATGGCTACACCTTC.

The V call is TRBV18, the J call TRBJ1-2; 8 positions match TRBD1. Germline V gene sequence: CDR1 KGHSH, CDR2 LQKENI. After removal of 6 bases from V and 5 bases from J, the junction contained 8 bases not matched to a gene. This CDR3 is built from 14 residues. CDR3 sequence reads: CASSAGTGIYGYTF. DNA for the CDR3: TGTGCCAGCTCGGCCGGGACAGGCATTTATGGCTACACCTTC.

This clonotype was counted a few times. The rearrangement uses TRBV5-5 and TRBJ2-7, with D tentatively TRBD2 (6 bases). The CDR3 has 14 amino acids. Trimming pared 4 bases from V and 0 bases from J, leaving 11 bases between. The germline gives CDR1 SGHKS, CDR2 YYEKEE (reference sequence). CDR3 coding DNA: TGTGCCAGCAGCACTCCGGGACTCTCCTACGAGCAGTACTTC. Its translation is CASSTPGLSYEQYF.

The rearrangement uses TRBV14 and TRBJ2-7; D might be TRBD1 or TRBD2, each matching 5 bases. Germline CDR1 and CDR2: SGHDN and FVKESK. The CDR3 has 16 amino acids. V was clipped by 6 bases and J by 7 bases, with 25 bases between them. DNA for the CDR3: TGTGCCAGCAGTCGAAGTCCCCGGGACCTCGCGTGGGAGCAGTACTTC. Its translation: CASSRSPRDLAWEQYF.

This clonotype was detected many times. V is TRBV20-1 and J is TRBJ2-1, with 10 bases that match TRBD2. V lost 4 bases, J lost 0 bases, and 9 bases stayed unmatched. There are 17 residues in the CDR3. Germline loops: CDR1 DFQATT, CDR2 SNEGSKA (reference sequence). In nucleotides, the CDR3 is TGCAGTGCTATCCCGGCTAGCGGGAGAGTCTCCTACAATGAGCAGTTCTTC. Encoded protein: CSAIPASGRVSYNEQFF.

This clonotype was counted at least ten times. CDR3 amino acids: CASNLAGASSYNEQFF. The CDR3 region has the DNA TGTGCCAGCAACCTAGCGGGGGCGAGCTCCTACAATGAGCAGTTCTTC. This chain connects TRBV2 to TRBJ2-1; 10 nucleotides agree with TRBD2. The CDR3 consists of 16 residues. Looked up from germline, CDR1 is SNHLY and CDR2 is FYNNEI. V shed 7 bases, J shed 0 bases, and the junction held 6 bases outside the gene matches. Drawing the rest from reference TRBV2 and TRBJ2-1, the complete variable domain is EPEVTQTPSHQVTQMGQEVILRCVPISNHLYFYWYRQILGQKVEFLVSFYNNEISEKSEIFDDQFSVERPDGSNFTLKIRSTKLEDSAMYFCASNLAGASSYNEQFFGPGTRLTVL.

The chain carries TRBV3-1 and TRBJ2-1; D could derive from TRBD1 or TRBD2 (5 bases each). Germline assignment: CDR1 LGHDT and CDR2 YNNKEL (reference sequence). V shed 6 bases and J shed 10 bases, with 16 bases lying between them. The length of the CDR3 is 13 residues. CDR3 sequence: CASRGPLASEQFF. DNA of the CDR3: TGTGCCAGCAGGGGACCGCTAGCCTCGGAGCAGTTCTTC.